The T cell receptor beta chain under discussion was sequenced for a study of blood T cells in healthy people across ages. Using a J-beta primer mix together with a sample-barcoded 5' primer, a second PCR was run for roughly 7 to 11 cycles. MiXCR was run by TCRdb on the 5' RACE reads, yielding one entry per CDR3 protein. Of approximately 580,000 distinct CDR3 sequences listed, approximately 25% were seen once; the top ten hold approximately 8.7%. The CDR3 is 15 amino acids. Germline assignment: CDR1 DFQATT and CDR2 SNEGSKA (reference sequence). These data also featured in a second study, about T cells of mothers and their children.

The clonotype was recovered from a boy between 10 and 17 years old in good health. Sequenced input: blood. V gene TRBV20-1 combines with J gene TRBJ2-5; 11 positions match TRBD1. The assigned J gene may be wrong: the sequence end matches TRBJ2-1 better. The CDR3 nucleotides are TGCAGTGCAAGGACAGGGGGCGAGGCGACAAATGAGCAGTTCTTC. It is translated as CSARTGGEATNEQFF.